This entry lists 23 T cell receptor beta chains sequenced from one sample in a study of T cells in Graves' hyperthyroidism and ophthalmopathy. RNA transcripts were the template for amplifying TCR beta CDR3 regions. TCR CDR3 underwent first-round RT-PCR with the HTBI primer set. TCRdb recomputed calls from the multiplex PCR reads with MiXCR, one row per CDR3 protein. The sample has 300,000 or so distinct CDR3 sequences, approximately 15% seen once. Sequencing was carried out using blood. These receptors came from a woman between 55 and 75 years old with Graves' ophthalmopathy.

The rearrangement uses TRBV6-2 or TRBV6-3 and TRBJ2-5; 12 nucleotides agree with TRBD2. V shed 7 bases, J shed 5 bases, and the junction held 8 bases outside the gene matches. The germline V gene encodes CDR1 MNHEY and CDR2 SVGEGT. The CDR3 is 15 amino acids. CDR3 nucleotides: TGTGCCAGCACGCGGCTAGCGGGGGGGAGGGAGACCCAGTACTTC. It codes for CASTRLAGGRETQYF.

Ten or more counts support this clonotype. The chain links TRBV6-2 or TRBV6-3 to TRBJ1-1; D remains ambiguous. This CDR3 region has 15 residues. Trimming stripped 7 bases from V and 0 bases from J, with 15 bases between. Germline CDR1 MNHEY, CDR2 SVGEGT. The CDR3 bases are TGTGCCAGCAACCGGGTCCTTGTCATGAACACTGAAGCTTTCTTT. It specifies CASNRVLVMNTEAFF.

The rearrangement links TRBV2 to TRBJ2-2; 7 bases map to TRBD1. This CDR3 has 15 amino acids. The V and J ends lost 6 bases and 4 bases, in that order; junction bases with no gene match: 8. The germline V gene has CDR1 SNHLY and CDR2 FYNNEI. The CDR3 bases are TGTGCCAGCAGAGTACTTACAGGGGCCACCGGGGAGCTGTTTTTT. Its translation: CASRVLTGATGELFF.

This clonotype was detected many times. J is TRBJ1-2 and V is TRBV7-8, with D tentatively TRBD1 (6 bases). The CDR3 runs to 15 residues. Germline V lookup: CDR1 SGHVS, CDR2 FQNEAQ. The V end was cut by 1 base, the J end by 8 bases, with 17 bases between. CDR3 in amino acids: CASSLVEGGVDGYTF. The CDR3 DNA follows: TGTGCCAGCAGCTTAGTCGAGGGGGGCGTCGACGGCTACACCTTC.

This clonotype occurred many times. V and J are TRBV15 and TRBJ2-1; no clear D. The CDR3 consists of 15 residues. Germline lookup yields CDR1 LNHNV and CDR2 YYDKDF (reference sequence). Trimming stripped 0 bases from V and 4 bases from J, with 10 bases between. CDR3 sequence: CATSRDVRGYNEQFF. CDR3 nucleotide sequence: TGTGCCACCAGCAGAGATGTGAGAGGTTACAATGAGCAGTTCTTC.

This clonotype was detected only a few times. This chain connects TRBV20-1 to TRBJ2-7; weak D call: TRBD1 (5 bases). The CDR3 loop spans 11 amino acids. The germline V gene encodes CDR1 DFQATT and CDR2 SNEGSKA (reference sequence). Trimming left V 6 bases short and J 3 bases short, with 9 bases between. CDR3 in amino acids: CSATDNYEQYF. CDR3 DNA: TGCAGTGCAACGGACAACTACGAGCAGTACTTC.

The V gene is TRBV4-2, the J gene TRBJ2-7; 7 bases agree with TRBD2. There are 16 residues in the CDR3. CDR1 and CDR2 from the germline V gene are LGHNA and YNFKEQ. V lost 1 base to trimming and J lost 6 bases; unmatched junction nucleotides: 12. CDR3 DNA: TGTGCCAGCAGCCAAGGAGTACGGATCCCGGGGGGCGAGCAGTACTTC. Amino acid sequence: CASSQGVRIPGGEQYF.

This clonotype was recorded a few times. J is TRBJ2-4 and V is TRBV29-1; TRBD2 matches 9 bases. After removal of 7 bases from V and 9 bases from J, the junction contained 7 bases not matched to a gene. The CDR3 runs 12 residues. Germline CDR1 is SQVTM and CDR2 is ANQGSEA. DNA for the CDR3: TGCAGCGCCGCGGGGGGGGATGGCATTCAGTACTTC. The encoded protein is CSAAGGDGIQYF.

This clonotype has at least ten counts. This chain connects TRBV20-1 to TRBJ2-7; the match to TRBD2 covers 12 bases. Germline CDR1 DFQATT, CDR2 SNEGSKA (reference sequence). CDR3 size: 15 residues. The V and J ends lost 0 bases and 6 bases, in that order; junction bases with no gene match: 6. DNA for the CDR3: TGCAGTGCTAGAGACTTTCCTAGCGGGGGGGCCGAGCAGTACTTC. Translation: CSARDFPSGGAEQYF.

This clonotype appeared many times. V gene TRBV2 combines with J gene TRBJ1-5; D unresolved. Germline lookup yields CDR1 SNHLY and CDR2 FYNNEI. Trimming removed 4 bases from V and 6 bases from J, with 10 bases in between. CDR3 size: 13 residues. The CDR3 region is CASSVEGFQPQHF. DNA for the CDR3: TGTGCCAGCAGTGTGGAAGGATTTCAGCCCCAGCATTTT.

This clonotype was recorded at least ten times. The chain employs TRBV3-1 and TRBJ1-5; D is uncertain. The CDR3 has 15 residues. With 0 bases removed from V and 2 bases from J, the gap between germline ends came to 8 bases. Germline loops: CDR1 LGHDT, CDR2 YNNKEL (reference sequence). The DNA of the CDR3 is TGTGCCAGCAGCCAAGATCTACTGGGCAATCAGCCCCAGCATTTT. It specifies CASSQDLLGNQPQHF.

This clonotype was seen only a few times. The J gene is TRBJ2-5, the V gene TRBV5-4; TRBD1 matches 8 bases. The CDR3 has 12 residues. The J segment lost 9 bases and the V segment lost 4 bases, leaving 5 bases of the junction unmatched. Looked up from germline, CDR1 is SGHNT and CDR2 is YYREEE (reference sequence). The CDR3 DNA follows: TGTGCCAGCAGCCAGGACAGGGAGGCCCAGTACTTC. It translates to CASSQDREAQYF.

This chain links TRBV3-1 with TRBJ2-5, with D tentatively TRBD1 or TRBD2 (5 bases each). With 1 base removed from V and 2 bases from J, the gap between germline ends came to 14 bases. CDR3 size: 16 residues. The germline gives CDR1 LGHDT, CDR2 YNNKEL (reference sequence). CDR3 in DNA: TGTGCCAGCAGCCAAGCCCGGACGGGACGGCAAGAGACCCAGTACTTC. This codes for CASSQARTGRQETQYF.

A few counts support this clonotype. The chain joins TRBV19 to TRBJ2-4; weak D call: TRBD1 (6 bases). CDR3 length: 14 amino acids. Trimming removed 8 bases at V and 2 bases at J, with 13 bases between. The germline gives CDR1 LNHDA, CDR2 SQIVND (reference sequence). The chain's CDR3 is CASQGLGTKNIQYF. CDR3 nucleotides: TGTGCCAGTCAGGGGTTGGGAACCAAAAACATTCAGTACTTC.

This clonotype was seen at least ten times. This chain connects TRBV6-2 or TRBV6-3 to TRBJ1-5; a possible D gene is TRBD1 (6 bases). This CDR3 contains 15 residues. Germline values: CDR1 MNHEY, CDR2 SVGEGT. The V end was cut by 5 bases, the J end by 4 bases, with 15 bases between. The CDR3, as DNA: TGTGCCAGCAGTCCGGCGGGTCAGGGGAATCAGCCCCAGCATTTT. It is translated as CASSPAGQGNQPQHF.

Concerning this clonotype itself: Germline is not matched at one junction end, which may reflect a read error. The rearrangement joins TRBV7-6 to TRBJ1-1; no clear D gene. This CDR3 has 14 residues. CDR1 SGHVS and CDR2 FNYEAQ come from the germline V gene. The CDR3 sequence is CAGSSENLNTEAFF. CDR3 nucleotide sequence: TGTGCCGGCAGCTCAGAGAACCTGAACACTGAAGCTTTCTTT.

This clonotype was found many times. V usage is TRBV13 and J usage is TRBJ1-1; no firm D call. Trimming shortened V by 5 bases and J by 3 bases, and 7 bases separated the two germline ends. Germline V gene data show CDR1 as PRHDT and CDR2 as FYEKMQ (reference sequence). There are 12 residues in the CDR3. CDR3 sequence reads: CASSQDDTEAFF. CDR3 nucleotides: TGTGCCAGCAGCCAAGACGACACTGAAGCTTTCTTT.

J is TRBJ1-3 and V is TRBV18; 9 bases are shared with TRBD1. The CDR3 extends over 16 amino acids. The J segment lost 0 bases and the V segment lost 6 bases, leaving 6 bases of the junction unmatched. Germline V lookup: CDR1 KGHSH, CDR2 LQKENI. CDR3 in amino acids: CASSRDRELSGNTIYF. The CDR3 coding sequence is TGTGCCAGCTCCCGGGACAGGGAACTCTCTGGAAACACCATATATTTT.

This clonotype was counted a single time. The rearrangement links TRBV5-1 to TRBJ2-5; the D gene is possibly TRBD1 (7 bases). V was shortened by 6 bases and J by 1 base, with 16 bases between the two germline ends. Germline-derived CDR1 and CDR2 are SGHRS and YFSETQ. This CDR3 contains 15 residues. CDR3 nucleotide sequence: TGCGCCAGCACCTCTCCAGGGGGAGGCCAAGAGACCCAGTACTTC. Protein product: CASTSPGGGQETQYF. The variable domain in full, completed from reference TRBV5-1 and TRBJ2-5, reads KAGVTQTPRYLIKTRGQQVTLSCSPISGHRSVSWYQQTPGQGLQFLFEYFSETQRNKGNFPGRFSGRQFSNSRSEMNVSTLELGDSALYLCASTSPGGGQETQYFGPGTRLLVL.

A few counts support this clonotype. V and J are TRBV5-1 and TRBJ1-1, with D possibly being TRBD1 (6 bases). CDR1 and CDR2 (germline): SGHRS, YFSETQ. This CDR3 spans 13 amino acids. The V gene lost 6 bases and the J gene lost 4 bases, with 13 bases spanning the gap. CDR3 sequence: CASTLRGGTEAFF. CDR3 DNA: TGCGCCAGCACCCTGCGAGGGGGCACTGAAGCTTTCTTT.

This clonotype turned up a few times. A single base separates this from a much larger clone, so it may be a read error. The V call is TRBV11-2, the J call TRBJ2-1, with 7 bases matching TRBD2. The CDR3 consists of 19 residues. Germline trimming cut 3 bases from V and 2 bases from J; bases unmatched to any gene: 16. Germline V gives CDR1 SGHAT, CDR2 FQNNGV. CDR3 sequence reads: CASSFPLRGAGMPYNEQFF. The CDR3, as DNA: TGTGCCAGCAGCTTCCCCCTTAGGGGAGCGGGGATGCCCTACAATGAGCAGTTCTTC.

A note on this clonotype: The junction departs from the called germline gene at one end, perhaps through a read error. This chain uses TRBV6-1 with TRBJ1-6; D gene unclear. This CDR3 contains 11 residues. Germline V gene sequence: CDR1 MNHNS, CDR2 SASEGT. In DNA form, the CDR3 reads TGTGGCAGCAGTGGTAATTCACCCCTCCACTTT. Protein sequence: CGSSGNSPLHF.

Ten or more counts support this clonotype. The J gene is TRBJ2-7, the V gene TRBV7-2; 9 bases match TRBD2. The CDR3 is 16 residues long. V shed 5 bases, J shed 3 bases, and the junction held 11 bases outside the gene matches. The germline V gene has CDR1 SGHTA and CDR2 FQGNSA. The CDR3 DNA follows: TGTGCCAGCAGCCGCAACGCGGGGGGGGCCGTCTACGAGCAGTACTTC. Translating gives CASSRNAGGAVYEQYF.